Shown below are 17 T cell receptor beta chains from a single sample sequenced in a study of blood T cell repertoires in COVID-19. Sequencing was performed with immunoSEQ multiplex PCR; in TCRdb, only in-frame clones are kept and a portion is missing. The table has about 150,000 clones, about four fifths seen once. Sequenced input: peripheral blood. These receptors were collected from a man aged 55 to 70 with acute or convalescent COVID-19.

The chain employs TRBV9 and TRBJ1-3; D not resolved. In germline, CDR1 is SGDLS, CDR2 YYNGEE. Trimming took off 3 bases at V and 4 bases at J, with 11 bases between the two ends. CDR3 length equals 14 residues. The CDR3, as DNA: TGTGCCAGCAGCGGGAGATTCCCCGGAAACACCATATATTTT. Protein: CASSGRFPGNTIYF.

This chain uses TRBV7-9 with TRBJ2-1; TRBD1 aligns across 9 bases. The junction had 4 bases not matched to a gene; V was cut back by 0 bases and J by 1 base. Germline CDR1 SEHNR, CDR2 FQNEAQ (reference sequence). CDR3 size: 17 residues. The chain's CDR3 is CASSLAYRGRSYNEQFF. The CDR3 nucleotides read TGTGCCAGCAGCTTAGCTTACAGGGGGCGGTCCTACAATGAGCAGTTCTTC. Using reference TRBV7-9 and TRBJ2-1 for the parts outside the CDR3, the full variable domain is DTGVSQNPRHKITKRGQNVTFRCDPISEHNRLYWYRQTLGQGPEFLTYFQNEAQLEKSRLLSDRFSAERPKGSFSTLEIQRTEQGDSAMYLCASSLAYRGRSYNEQFFGPGTRLTVL.

The chain combines TRBV7-6 with TRBJ1-5; D may be TRBD1 (6 bases). There are 16 residues in the CDR3. Germline V gives CDR1 SGHVS, CDR2 FNYEAQ. V was clipped by 3 bases and J by 1 base, with 13 bases between them. CDR3 nucleotide sequence: TGTGCCAGCAGCTTGTGGGGGGGCGGGAGCAATCAGCCCCAGCATTTT. Its protein is CASSLWGGGSNQPQHF. Combining the CDR3 with reference TRBV7-6 and TRBJ1-5 gives the whole variable domain GAGVSQSPRYKVTKRGQDVALRCDPISGHVSLYWYRQALGQGPEFLTYFNYEAQQDKSGLPNDRFSAERPEGSISTLTIQRTEQRDSAMYRCASSLWGGGSNQPQHFGDGTRLSIL.

The chain recombines TRBV5-6 with TRBJ2-1; the match to TRBD2 covers 9 bases. CDR3 size: 15 residues. Trimming cost V 0 bases and J 2 bases; bases outside gene matches: 0. CDR1 is SGHDT and CDR2 is YYEEEE in the germline V gene. The CDR3, as DNA: TGTGCCAGCAGCTTGGGACTAGCGGCCTACAATGAGCAGTTCTTC. It encodes CASSLGLAAYNEQFF. Complete variable domain (other parts from reference TRBV5-6 and TRBJ2-1): DAGVTQSPTHLIKTRGQQVTLRCSPKSGHDTVSWYQQALGQGPQFIFQYYEEEERQRGNFPDRFSGHQFPNYSSELNVNALLLGDSALYLCASSLGLAAYNEQFFGPGTRLTVL.

This chain connects TRBV19 to TRBJ1-4; the D is unclear. Per germline, CDR1 LNHDA and CDR2 SQIVND (reference sequence). The ends were cut back, 5 bases at V and 0 bases at J, with 10 bases in the middle. The CDR3 loop spans 15 amino acids. The CDR3 is CASSPETATNEKLFF. The CDR3 region has the DNA TGTGCCAGTAGTCCAGAGACTGCAACTAATGAAAAACTGTTTTTT.

V gene TRBV9 combines with J gene TRBJ2-3; 13 positions agree with TRBD2. The germline gives CDR1 SGDLS, CDR2 YYNGEE. There are 14 residues in the CDR3. V lost 3 bases to trimming and J lost 11 bases; unmatched junction nucleotides: 6. This chain's CDR3 is CASSARTSGGVQYF. The CDR3 region has the DNA TGTGCCAGCAGCGCCCGGACTAGCGGGGGCGTGCAGTATTTT. The full variable domain, rest sourced from reference TRBV9 and TRBJ2-3, is DSGVTQTPKHLITATGQRVTLRCSPRSGDLSVYWYQQSLDQGLQFLIQYYNGEERAKGNILERFSAQQFPDLHSELNLSSLELGDSALYFCASSARTSGGVQYFGPGTRLTVL.

This clone occurred once. V is TRBV3-1 (or the pseudogene TRBV3-2) and J is TRBJ1-2; 8 bases line up with TRBD1. The CDR3 covers 17 residues. Per germline, CDR1 LGHDT and CDR2 YNNKEL (reference sequence). V trimming: 3 bases; J trimming: 4 bases; junction bases outside the gene matches: 13. CDR3 sequence (DNA): TGTGCCAGCAGCCATCTTCAGGGGGCAGGGGGCCGCTATGGCTACACCTTC. Protein product: CASSHLQGAGGRYGYTF.

The V and J genes are TRBV5-1 and TRBJ2-6; D gene unclear. CDR1 and CDR2 from the germline V gene are SGHRS and YFSETQ. The length of the CDR3 is 15 residues. The V end lost 4 bases, the J end lost 2 bases, and 10 bases lay between the germline ends. In DNA form, the CDR3 reads TGCGCCAGCAGCAACCGACATGCTGGGGCCAACGTCCTGACTTTC. As protein: CASSNRHAGANVLTF.

The chain employs TRBV4-1 and TRBJ2-2, with D perhaps TRBD1 (5 bases). CDR1 is MGHRA, CDR2 YSYEKL, per germline. V was shortened by 4 bases and J by 1 base, with 13 bases between the two germline ends. This CDR3 is built from 16 residues. CDR3 in DNA: TGCGCCAGCAGCCCCAGACAGCCTAGGAACACCGGGGAGCTGTTTTTT. It encodes CASSPRQPRNTGELFF.

The V and J genes are TRBV7-2 and TRBJ1-5, with D unclear. The germline gives CDR1 SGHTA, CDR2 FQGNSA. The ends were cut back, 0 bases at V and 7 bases at J, with 7 bases in the middle. This CDR3 spans 13 amino acids. The CDR3 region is CASSLAEEQPQHF. The CDR3 nucleotides are TGTGCCAGCAGCTTAGCTGAGGAGCAGCCCCAGCATTTT.

The chain has TRBV28 and TRBJ2-2; unclear D gene. The germline V gene has CDR1 MDHEN and CDR2 SYDVKM. CDR3 length: 12 residues. The V end was cut by 10 bases, the J end by 0 bases, with 6 bases between. The CDR3 DNA reads as TGTGCCACGCGCCCGAACACCGGGGAGCTGTTTTTT. Protein sequence: CATRPNTGELFF.

The chain carries TRBV9 and TRBJ2-3; 9 bases are shared with TRBD2. CDR3 length: 15 amino acids. The V and J ends lost 5 bases and 5 bases, in that order; junction bases with no gene match: 9. The germline gives CDR1 SGDLS, CDR2 YYNGEE. The CDR3 DNA reads TGTGCCAGCAGAGCAGCGGGGGGATCAGAAGATACGCAGTATTTT. It encodes CASRAAGGSEDTQYF.

A few counts support this clone. The V call is TRBV6-5, the J call TRBJ1-4; 7 bases align to TRBD1. Germline V gene lookup returns CDR1 MNHEY and CDR2 SVGAGI. This CDR3 has 13 amino acids. Unmatched junction bases numbered 13, after V lost 10 bases and J lost 11 bases. The chain's CDR3 is CATAGTPGGKLFF. The CDR3 nucleotides read TGTGCCACAGCCGGGACTCCAGGGGGGAAACTGTTTTTT.

This clone was detected a few times. The J gene is TRBJ1-1, the V gene TRBV7-2, with no clear D. This CDR3 spans 13 amino acids. V dropped 3 bases and J dropped 5 bases, with 10 bases sitting between them. Germline CDR1 and CDR2: SGHTA and FQGNSA. CDR3 in DNA: TGTGCCAGCAGCTTGATCCGGGGAACTGAAGCTTTCTTT. Its protein product is CASSLIRGTEAFF. The full variable domain, completed using reference TRBV7-2 and TRBJ1-1, is GAGVSQSPSNKVTEKGKDVELRCDPISGHTALYWYRQSLGQGLEFLIYFQGNSAPDKSGLPSDRFSAERTGGSVSTLTIQRTQQEDSAVYLCASSLIRGTEAFFGQGTRLTVV.

The chain joins TRBV10-3 to TRBJ2-1, with 7 bases matching TRBD1. The length of the CDR3 is 14 residues. Germline-derived CDR1 and CDR2 are ENHRY and SYGVKD. V lost 5 bases, J lost 5 bases, and 6 bases stayed unmatched. The CDR3 reads CAISLVGQDNEQFF. CDR3 in DNA: TGTGCCATCAGTTTGGTAGGACAGGACAATGAGCAGTTCTTC.

The J gene is TRBJ2-7, the V gene TRBV7-8, with 8 bases identical to TRBD2. The germline gives CDR1 SGHVS, CDR2 FQNEAQ. J gave up 4 bases and V 5 bases, and 13 bases lay outside the gene matches. The CDR3 spans 16 residues. CDR3 region: CASSRAPSGSIYEQYF. The CDR3 DNA reads as TGTGCCAGCAGCCGAGCCCCCAGCGGGAGTATTTACGAGCAGTACTTC.

V usage is TRBV27 and J usage is TRBJ2-1; 9 bases agree with TRBD2. V dropped 8 bases and J dropped 7; count of bases not matched to a gene: 12. The CDR3 extends over 15 amino acids. Germline V gives CDR1 MNHEY, CDR2 SMNVEV (reference sequence). CDR3 DNA: TGTGCCAGCGAGAGCTGGCGGGGGGGCTCGAATGAGCAGTTCTTC. This encodes CASESWRGGSNEQFF.